Each of the 19 T cell receptor beta chains below was sequenced from the same sample in a study of blood T cell repertoires in COVID-19. The method was immunoSEQ multiplex PCR; TCRdb's version includes in-frame clones alone and lacks a portion of them. Of 400,000 to 550,000 clones in the sample, roughly 90% were seen once. Sequencing was done on a sample of peripheral blood. The receptor source for this set is a woman in her thirties with acute or convalescent COVID-19.

The chain joins TRBV28 to TRBJ1-2; 11 nucleotides align to TRBD1. CDR3 size: 14 residues. V shed 11 bases, J shed 4 bases, and the junction held 9 bases outside the gene matches. Germline V gives CDR1 MDHEN, CDR2 SYDVKM. CDR3 coding DNA: TGTGCCGGTCAGGACAGGGGGCGCGTCTATGGCTACACCTTC. Translating gives CAGQDRGRVYGYTF.

The chain employs TRBV28 and TRBJ1-2; 8 bases are a match to TRBD1. The CDR3 totals 13 residues. The J segment lost 8 bases and the V segment lost 3 bases, leaving 5 bases of the junction unmatched. The germline gives CDR1 MDHEN, CDR2 SYDVKM. CDR3 in amino acids: CASSLSGGRGYTF. CDR3 coding DNA: TGTGCCAGCAGTTTGTCAGGGGGCCGGGGCTACACCTTC.

The rearrangement uses TRBV29-1 and TRBJ2-1; 10 bases match TRBD2. Losses at the gene ends were 8 bases for V and 3 bases for J; bases not matched to a gene: 10. This CDR3 is 15 amino acids long. The germline V gene has CDR1 SQVTM and CDR2 ANQGSEA. The CDR3 DNA reads TGCAGCACCCGACTAGCGGGTTTTAACTACAATGAGCAGTTCTTC. Residues: CSTRLAGFNYNEQFF.

The chain has TRBV6-1 and TRBJ2-3; D is uncertain. In germline, CDR1 is MNHNS, CDR2 SASEGT. This CDR3 has 15 amino acids. Trimming left V 2 bases short and J 1 base short, with 10 bases between. CDR3 sequence: CASSEMAFRTDTQYF. Written as DNA, the CDR3 is TGTGCCAGCAGTGAAATGGCCTTCCGCACAGATACGCAGTATTTT.

The chain couples TRBV30 to TRBJ1-5; the match to TRBD1 covers 8 bases. Germline V gives CDR1 GTSNPN, CDR2 SVGIG (reference sequence). This CDR3 has 13 residues. Trimming removed 7 bases from V and 3 bases from J; junction bases left unmatched: 5. The CDR3 protein is CALGQASNQPQHF. The CDR3 DNA sequence: TGTGCCTTGGGACAGGCGTCCAATCAGCCCCAGCATTTT.

Turning to this clone: Other DNA sequences in this sample translate to the same CDR3. The V call is TRBV7-2, the J call TRBJ2-5; D is ambiguous. Germline assignment: CDR1 SGHTA and CDR2 FQGNSA. Trimming cost V 2 bases and J 1 base, with 5 bases left between them. The CDR3 extends over 13 amino acids. CDR3 in DNA: TGTGCCAGCAGCTTACGGGTCCAAGAGACCCAGTACTTC. Translating it yields CASSLRVQETQYF.

The chain is built from TRBV27 and TRBJ2-5; TRBD2 aligns across 8 bases. The CDR3 length is 14 residues. The V gene's germline CDR1 is MNHEY and CDR2 SMNVEV (reference sequence). The trim removed 3 bases at V and 5 bases at J, leaving 5 bases unmatched. CDR3 sequence reads: CASSFRGGRETQYF. The CDR3 region has the DNA TGTGCCAGCAGTTTTCGCGGGGGGCGGGAGACCCAGTACTTC.

The V and J genes are TRBV7-9 and TRBJ2-2, with 8 bases that match TRBD1. V lost 5 bases, J lost 6 bases, and 2 bases stayed unmatched. Germline CDR1 reads SEHNR; CDR2 reads FQNEAQ (reference sequence). This CDR3 spans 13 amino acids. The CDR3 region has the DNA TGTGCCAGCAGCCTGGACAGGGCCGGGGAGCTGTTTTTT. Its protein product is CASSLDRAGELFF.

This clone was counted only a few times. The same CDR3 is also encoded by other DNA sequences in this sample. The CDR3 sequence: CASSLDRNTEAFF. In DNA form, the CDR3 reads TGTGCCAGCAGCTTAGACAGGAACACTGAAGCTTTCTTT. The rearrangement links TRBV7-2 to TRBJ1-1; D gene unclear. The CDR3 loop spans 13 amino acids. CDR1 and CDR2 from the germline V gene are SGHTA and FQGNSA. V was pared by 1 base and J by 1 base, with 4 bases between.

The J gene is TRBJ2-7, the V gene TRBV5-1; TRBD1 aligns across 11 bases. The CDR3 totals 21 residues. CDR1 SGHRS and CDR2 YFSETQ come from the germline V gene. J gave up 0 bases and V 4 bases, and 21 bases lay outside the gene matches. In DNA, the CDR3 is TGCGCCAGCAGCCGCCAGAGGGGCCCGGGACAGGGGGGCAAGAGCTCCTACGAGCAGTACTTC. Amino acids: CASSRQRGPGQGGKSSYEQYF.

J is TRBJ2-3 and V is TRBV18; TRBD2 matches at 11 bases. Trimming removed 6 bases from V and 2 bases from J; junction bases left unmatched: 10. CDR1 KGHSH and CDR2 LQKENI come from the germline V gene. The CDR3 totals 17 residues. Here the CDR3 DNA reads TGTGCCAGCTCCTCATCTAGCGGGGGGCCCCACACAGATACGCAGTATTTT. Translation: CASSSSSGGPHTDTQYF.

This clone was observed a single time. Other DNA sequences within the sample encode an identical CDR3. The chain carries TRBV28 and TRBJ1-5; maybe TRBD1 (5 bases). From germline, CDR1 is MDHEN and CDR2 SYDVKM. The CDR3 sequence is 13 residues long. Trimming removed 5 bases at V and 5 bases at J, with 10 bases between. The CDR3 is CASSLDSYQPQHF. CDR3 nucleotide sequence: TGTGCCAGCAGTCTCGACAGTTATCAGCCCCAGCATTTT.

The chain has TRBV5-6 and TRBJ1-1; a possible D gene is TRBD1 (5 bases). Deletions cut 0 bases from V and 10 bases from J, with 10 bases between. The CDR3 consists of 12 residues. Germline-derived CDR1 and CDR2 are SGHDT and YYEEEE. CDR3 amino acids: CASSLAREGAFF. CDR3 DNA: TGTGCCAGCAGCTTGGCCAGGGAGGGAGCTTTCTTT.

The CDR3 here is CASSTRQGMMGYTF. CDR3 nucleotides: TGCGCCAGCAGCACCCGACAGGGAATGATGGGCTACACCTTC. The chain carries TRBV4-1 and TRBJ1-2, with 7 nucleotides matching TRBD1. V dropped 5 bases and J dropped 8; count of bases not matched to a gene: 11. The CDR3 consists of 14 residues. CDR1 is MGHRA and CDR2 is YSYEKL in the germline V gene.

The chain couples TRBV5-1 to TRBJ2-1, with D unresolved. Germline V gene sequence: CDR1 SGHRS, CDR2 YFSETQ. Trimming removed 1 base at V and 0 bases at J, with 11 bases between. This CDR3 comprises 16 residues. The CDR3 region is CASSLPDISSYNEQFF. The CDR3 bases are TGCGCCAGCAGCTTGCCCGACATTAGCTCCTACAATGAGCAGTTCTTC.

The genes are TRBV5-5 and TRBJ1-1, with unresolved D. The ends were cut back, 1 base at V and 0 bases at J, with 10 bases in the middle. This CDR3 comprises 15 residues. Germline loops: CDR1 SGHKS, CDR2 YYEKEE (reference sequence). The CDR3 reads CASSLWEQMNTEAFF. Written as DNA, the CDR3 is TGTGCCAGCAGCTTGTGGGAGCAGATGAACACTGAAGCTTTCTTT. The full variable domain, its missing parts supplied by reference TRBV5-5 and TRBJ1-1, is DAGVTQSPTHLIKTRGQQVTLRCSPISGHKSVSWYQQVLGQGPQFIFQYYEKEERGRGNFPDRFSARQFPNYSSELNVNALLLGDSALYLCASSLWEQMNTEAFFGQGTRLTVV.

This chain uses TRBV30 with TRBJ2-6, with TRBD1 identical over 9 bases. Germline lookup yields CDR1 GTSNPN and CDR2 SVGIG (reference sequence). CDR3 length equals 17 residues. V shed 8 bases and J 0 bases; nucleotides not matched to a gene: 11. CDR3 residues: CATTGTGSLSGANVLTF. The CDR3 DNA is TGTGCCACGACAGGGACAGGGTCTCTCTCTGGGGCCAACGTCCTGACTTTC.

The J gene is TRBJ2-7, the V gene TRBV7-3, with a tentative D call TRBD1 (6 bases). The CDR3 contains 14 residues. Germline lookup yields CDR1 SGHTA and CDR2 FQGTGA. V lost 5 bases and J 5 bases, leaving 16 bases between the germline ends. The DNA for the CDR3 is TGTGCCAGCAGCACAAGAGCAGGGGAGAACGAGCAGTACTTC. It specifies CASSTRAGENEQYF.

CDR3 protein: CASSYPGQQETQYF. For the CDR3, the DNA is TGCGCCAGCAGTTACCCGGGACAACAAGAGACCCAGTACTTC. V is TRBV5-1 and J is TRBJ2-5, with a possible D match to TRBD1 (6 bases). V lost 5 bases and J lost 2, with 13 bases in between. This CDR3 comprises 14 residues. Germline CDR1 reads SGHRS; CDR2 reads YFSETQ.